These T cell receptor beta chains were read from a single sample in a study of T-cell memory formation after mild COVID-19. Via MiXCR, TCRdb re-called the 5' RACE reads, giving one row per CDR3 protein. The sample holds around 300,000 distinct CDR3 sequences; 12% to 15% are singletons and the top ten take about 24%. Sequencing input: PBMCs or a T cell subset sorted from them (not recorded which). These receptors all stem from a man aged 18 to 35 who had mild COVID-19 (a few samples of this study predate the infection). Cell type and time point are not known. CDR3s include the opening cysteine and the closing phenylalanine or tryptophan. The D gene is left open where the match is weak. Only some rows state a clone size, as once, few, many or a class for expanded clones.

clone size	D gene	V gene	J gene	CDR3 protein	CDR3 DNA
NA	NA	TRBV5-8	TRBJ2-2	CASSLGQENTGEMFF	TGTGCCAGCAGCTTGGGTCAGGAGAACACCGGGGAGATGTTTTTT
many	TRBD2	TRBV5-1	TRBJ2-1	CASSFGTSGYNEQFF	TGCGCCAGCAGCTTCGGGACTAGCGGGTACAATGAGCAGTTCTTC
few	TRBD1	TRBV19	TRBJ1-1	CASRGQGGTEAFF	TGTGCCAGTCGGGGACAGGGTGGCACTGAAGCTTTCTTT
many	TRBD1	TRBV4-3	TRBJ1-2	CASSQDLGTGDLNYGYTF	TGCGCCAGCAGCCAAGATTTGGGGACAGGGGATTTGAACTATGGCTACACCTTC
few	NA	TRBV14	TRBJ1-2	CASSQLGTYGYTF	TGTGCCAGCAGCCAACTGGGGACCTATGGCTACACCTTC
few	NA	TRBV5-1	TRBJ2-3	CASSLGDSVVPDTQYF	TGCGCCAGCAGCTTAGGGGACTCAGTGGTCCCAGATACGCAGTATTTT
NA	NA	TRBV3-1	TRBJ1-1	CASSQSWQNTEAFF	TGTGCCAGCAGCCAATCCTGGCAGAACACTGAAGCTTTCTTT
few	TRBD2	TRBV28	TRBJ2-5	CASSLGRTSGLQETQYF	TGTGCCAGCAGTTTGGGGAGGACTAGCGGCCTTCAAGAGACCCAGTACTTC
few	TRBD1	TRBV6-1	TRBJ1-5	CASSESGTVNQPQHF	TGTGCCAGCAGTGAATCGGGGACAGTCAATCAGCCCCAGCATTTT
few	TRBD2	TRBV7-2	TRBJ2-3	CASSLGAGKADTQYF	TGTGCCAGCAGCTTAGGAGCGGGGAAAGCAGATACGCAGTATTTT
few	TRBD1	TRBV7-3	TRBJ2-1	CASSKDRDNEQFF	TGTGCCAGCAGCAAGGACAGGGATAATGAGCAGTTCTTC
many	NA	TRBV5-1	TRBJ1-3	CASSPYSSGNTIYF	TGCGCCAGCAGCCCGTATTCGTCTGGAAACACCATATATTTT
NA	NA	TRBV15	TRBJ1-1	CATSRDKQPNTEAFF	TGTGCCACCAGCAGAGATAAACAGCCGAACACTGAAGCTTTCTTT
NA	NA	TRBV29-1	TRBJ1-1	CSLRDYGVAFF	TGCAGCCTCAGGGATTACGGCGTGGCTTTCTTT
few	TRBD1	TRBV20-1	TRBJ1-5	CSATPSEGAGQPQHF	TGCAGTGCTACGCCCTCTGAGGGGGCAGGGCAGCCCCAGCATTTT
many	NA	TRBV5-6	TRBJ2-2	CASSLTEPANTGELFF	TGTGCCAGCAGCCTGACAGAGCCCGCGAACACCGGGGAGCTGTTTTTT
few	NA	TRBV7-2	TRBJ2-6	CASSPADTRSGANVLTF	TGTGCCAGCAGCCCGGCCGACACCCGCTCTGGGGCCAACGTCCTGACTTTC
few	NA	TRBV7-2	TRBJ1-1	CASSLVRDIRDTEAFF	TGTGCCAGCAGCTTAGTTAGGGACATAAGGGACACTGAAGCTTTCTTT
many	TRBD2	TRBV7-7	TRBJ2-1	CASSLGLAGGPYNEQFF	TGTGCTAGCAGCCTAGGACTAGCGGGGGGCCCCTACAATGAGCAGTTCTTC
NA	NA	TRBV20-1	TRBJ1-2	CSGRDLSYGYTF	TGCAGTGGGAGGGACCTTTCCTATGGCTACACCTTC
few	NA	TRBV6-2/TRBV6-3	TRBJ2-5	CASNYHSQETQYF	TGTGCCAGCAACTACCACTCTCAAGAGACCCAGTACTTC
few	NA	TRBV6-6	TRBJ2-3	CASSNPLADTQYF	TGTGCCAGCAGTAACCCCCTAGCAGATACGCAGTATTTT
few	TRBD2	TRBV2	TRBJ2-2	CASRGSGGANTGELFF	TGTGCCAGCAGGGGTAGCGGGGGGGCGAACACCGGGGAGCTGTTTTTT